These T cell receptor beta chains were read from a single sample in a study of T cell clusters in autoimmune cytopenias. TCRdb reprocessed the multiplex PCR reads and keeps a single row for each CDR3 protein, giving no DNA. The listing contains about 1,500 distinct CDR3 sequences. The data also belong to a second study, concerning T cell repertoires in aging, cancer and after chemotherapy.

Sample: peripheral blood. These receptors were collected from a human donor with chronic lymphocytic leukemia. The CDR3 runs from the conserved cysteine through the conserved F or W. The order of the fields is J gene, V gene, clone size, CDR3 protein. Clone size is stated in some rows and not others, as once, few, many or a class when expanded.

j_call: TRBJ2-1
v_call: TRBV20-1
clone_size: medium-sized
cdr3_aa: CSARGGNTREEQFF

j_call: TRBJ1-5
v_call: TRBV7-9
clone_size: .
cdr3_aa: CASSLTNQPQHF

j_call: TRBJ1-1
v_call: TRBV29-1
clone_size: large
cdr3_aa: CSVGVGGATEAFF

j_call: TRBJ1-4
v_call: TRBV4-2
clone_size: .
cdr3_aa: CASSSQGTGKNEKLFF

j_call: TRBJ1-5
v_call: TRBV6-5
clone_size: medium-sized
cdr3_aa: CASTQTRGNQPQHF

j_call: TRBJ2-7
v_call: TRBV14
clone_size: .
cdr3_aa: CASSQDWTGVYEQYF

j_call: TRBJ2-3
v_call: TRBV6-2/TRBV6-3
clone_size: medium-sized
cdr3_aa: CASSTWALPATDTQYF

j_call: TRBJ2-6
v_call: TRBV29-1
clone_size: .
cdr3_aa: CSAIAGGANVLTF

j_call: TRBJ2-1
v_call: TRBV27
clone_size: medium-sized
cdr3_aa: CASSLTWGRARNEQFF

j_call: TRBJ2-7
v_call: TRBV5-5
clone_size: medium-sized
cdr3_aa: CASSLGGVEGYYEQYF

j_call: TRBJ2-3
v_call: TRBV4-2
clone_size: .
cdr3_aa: CASSQDIVTDTQYF

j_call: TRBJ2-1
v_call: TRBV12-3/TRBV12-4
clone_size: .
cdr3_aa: CASSLWDNTYNEQFF

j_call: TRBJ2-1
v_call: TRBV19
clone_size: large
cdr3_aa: CASSIKGGLYNEQFF

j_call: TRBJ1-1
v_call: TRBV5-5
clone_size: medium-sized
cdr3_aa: CASSLLDETEAFF

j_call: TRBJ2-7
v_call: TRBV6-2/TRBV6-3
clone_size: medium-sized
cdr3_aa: CASRTPRGAYEQYF

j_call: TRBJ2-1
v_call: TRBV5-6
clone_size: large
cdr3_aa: CASSAGTSSYNEQFF

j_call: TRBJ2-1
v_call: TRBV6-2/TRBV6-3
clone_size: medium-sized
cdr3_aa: CASSPGLAESGPFF

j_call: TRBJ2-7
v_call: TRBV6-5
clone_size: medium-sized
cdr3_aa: CASRGALGGSSYEQYF

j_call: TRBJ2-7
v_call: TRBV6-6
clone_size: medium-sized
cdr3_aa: CASSYSWGSGRDEQYF

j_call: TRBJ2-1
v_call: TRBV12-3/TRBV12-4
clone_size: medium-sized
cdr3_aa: CASTSTSGTGAEQFF

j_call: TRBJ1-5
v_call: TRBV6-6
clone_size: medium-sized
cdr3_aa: CASSHRDRGNNQPQHF

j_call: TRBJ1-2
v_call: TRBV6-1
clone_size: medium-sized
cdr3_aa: CASSRDPGGYGYTF

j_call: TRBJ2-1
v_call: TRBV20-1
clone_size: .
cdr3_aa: CSARWTSGRALVTYNEQFF

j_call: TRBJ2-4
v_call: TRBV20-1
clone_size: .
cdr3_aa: CSASRTKNIQYF

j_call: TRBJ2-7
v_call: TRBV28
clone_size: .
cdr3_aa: CASSVPSLGLAGDYEQYF

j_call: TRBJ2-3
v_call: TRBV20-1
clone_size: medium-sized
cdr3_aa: CSAERPSTDTQYF

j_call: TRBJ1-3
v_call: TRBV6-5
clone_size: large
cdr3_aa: CASSRGSGNTIYF

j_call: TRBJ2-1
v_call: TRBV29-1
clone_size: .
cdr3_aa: CSARTGGYNEQFF

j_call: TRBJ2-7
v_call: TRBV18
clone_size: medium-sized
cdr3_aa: CASSPGTGADYEQYF